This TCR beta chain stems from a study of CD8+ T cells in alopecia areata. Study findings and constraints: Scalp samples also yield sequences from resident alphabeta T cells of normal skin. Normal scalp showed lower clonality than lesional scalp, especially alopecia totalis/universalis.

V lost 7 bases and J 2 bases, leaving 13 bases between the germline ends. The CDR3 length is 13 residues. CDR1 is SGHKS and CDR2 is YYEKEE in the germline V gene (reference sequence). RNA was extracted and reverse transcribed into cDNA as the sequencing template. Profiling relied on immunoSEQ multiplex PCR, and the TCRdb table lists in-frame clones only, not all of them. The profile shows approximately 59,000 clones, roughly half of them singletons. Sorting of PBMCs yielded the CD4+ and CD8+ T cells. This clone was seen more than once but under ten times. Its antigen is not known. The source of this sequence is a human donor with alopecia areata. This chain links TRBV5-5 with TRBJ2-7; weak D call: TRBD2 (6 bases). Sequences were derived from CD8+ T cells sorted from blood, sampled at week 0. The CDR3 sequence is CASFGGITYEQYF. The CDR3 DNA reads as TGTGCCAGCTTCGGGGGAATTACCTACGAGCAGTACTTC.